These 30 T cell receptor beta chains were all obtained from the same sample, sequenced in a study of CD8+ T cells in alopecia areata (dated by TCRdb to 2017 to 2018). In light of the paper, this sample's time point label describes: less than 30 weeks on oral tofacitinib. Reading the label with the study, this specimen's treatment or condition is: oral pan-JAK inhibitor, 5-10 mg twice daily. Library generation was performed with the immunoSEQ multiplex PCR assay. To provide template for TCR sequencing, every sample had RNA extracted and reverse transcribed into cDNA. Imported from immuneACCESS, the table was reduced by TCRdb to in-frame sequences with V and J called. These copies leave out some clones; in studies compared against another copy, an unresolved V gene accounts for under half, and the cause of the remainder is not known. The sample table holds approximately 150,000 clones, of which approximately 62% were seen once. The ten top clones hold 14% of the sample.

This specimen was CD4+ T cells sorted from blood, taken at week 24, from a patient treated with tofacitinib. The receptors here all came from a human donor with alopecia areata.

The rearrangement uses TRBV20-1 and TRBJ2-5, with unresolved D. This CDR3 has 11 residues. CDR1 and CDR2 from the germline V gene are DFQATT and SNEGSKA (reference sequence). Deletions cut 5 bases from V and 7 bases from J, with 11 bases between. The CDR3 region is CSAGMGRTQYF. Written as DNA, the CDR3 is TGCAGTGCTGGAATGGGTAGGACCCAGTACTTC.

The V and J genes are TRBV4-1 and TRBJ1-4; the D is unclear. The CDR3 runs 14 residues. V gave up 6 bases and J gave up 8 bases, with 16 bases separating them. Germline-derived CDR1 and CDR2 are MGHRA and YSYEKL. CDR3 amino acids: CASSSTGMEEKLFF. The CDR3 DNA reads as TGCGCCAGCAGTTCGACCGGAATGGAAGAAAAACTGTTTTTT.

This clone was seen a single time. This chain links TRBV5-1 with TRBJ2-3; D remains unclear. CDR3 length: 14 residues. Germline loops: CDR1 SGHRS, CDR2 YFSETQ. V lost 1 base and J 0 bases, leaving 6 bases between the germline ends. CDR3 nucleotides: TGCGCCAGCAGCTTGTTAGCTAGCACAGATACGCAGTATTTT. This translates into CASSLLASTDTQYF.

The chain recombines TRBV7-7 with TRBJ2-2; D is unresolved. The CDR3 sequence is 12 residues long. Trimming removed 5 bases at V and 7 bases at J, with 8 bases between. The germline gives CDR1 SSHAT, CDR2 FNYEAQ (reference sequence). CDR3 nucleotides: TGTGCCAGCAGCACGGGTAGCGGGGAGCTGTTTTTT. Residues: CASSTGSGELFF.

V gene TRBV11-3 combines with J gene TRBJ2-7; D may match TRBD1 or TRBD2 (5 bases each). With 5 bases removed from V and 0 bases from J, the gap between germline ends came to 14 bases. In germline, CDR1 is SGHNT, CDR2 YENEEA. This CDR3 is 15 amino acids long. CDR3 residues: CASSARDGTSYEQYF. CDR3 coding DNA: TGTGCCAGCAGCGCACGGGACGGAACCTCCTACGAGCAGTACTTC.

The J gene is TRBJ2-2, the V gene TRBV6-1, with D unresolved. The CDR3 is 12 amino acids. Germline V gene lookup returns CDR1 MNHNS and CDR2 SASEGT. The V gene lost 6 bases and the J gene lost 1 base, with 3 bases spanning the gap. CDR3 DNA sequence: TGTGCCAGCAGGGGGAACACCGGGGAGCTGTTTTTT. Protein sequence: CASRGNTGELFF.

The chain combines TRBV18 with TRBJ1-6; D is perhaps TRBD1 (5 bases). Looked up from germline, CDR1 is KGHSH and CDR2 is LQKENI. This CDR3 contains 14 residues. V dropped 3 bases and J dropped 11 bases, with 14 bases sitting between them. CDR3 nucleotides: TGTGCCAGCTCACCGGGGCAGGGAGATACACCCCTCCACTTT. Amino acid sequence: CASSPGQGDTPLHF.

The CDR3: CASKQGANSYEQYF. CDR3 DNA: TGTGCCAGCAAGCAGGGGGCTAACTCCTACGAGCAGTACTTC. The chain is built from TRBV6-6 and TRBJ2-7; 8 bases fit TRBD1. CDR1 is MNHNY, CDR2 SVGAGI, per germline (reference sequence). J gave up 0 bases and V 7 bases, and 5 bases lay outside the gene matches. The CDR3 has 14 amino acids.

The chain recombines TRBV5-1 with TRBJ1-1; perhaps TRBD1 as D (5 bases). The CDR3 is 12 residues long. V lost 0 bases to trimming and J lost 5 bases, with 5 bases between them. Germline V gene lookup returns CDR1 SGHRS and CDR2 YFSETQ. The CDR3, as DNA: TGCGCCAGCAGCTTGGAGGGGACTGAAGCTTTCTTT. Translating gives CASSLEGTEAFF.

The rearrangement uses TRBV29-1 and TRBJ1-3; unclear D gene. Trimming removed 4 bases at V and 0 bases at J, with 10 bases between. The CDR3 has 14 residues. CDR1 is SQVTM, CDR2 ANQGSEA, per germline. The CDR3 sequence is CSVGSPRSGNTIYF. CDR3 coding DNA: TGCAGCGTTGGGTCCCCCCGCTCTGGAAACACCATATATTTT.

V is TRBV5-6 and J is TRBJ2-5; 10 bases map to TRBD1. This CDR3 region has 16 residues. Germline values: CDR1 SGHDT, CDR2 YYEEEE. V was pared by 0 bases and J by 5 bases, with 7 bases of the junction left unmatched. CDR3 nucleotides: TGTGCCAGCAGCTTGGTAGGACAGGGGGAGGGGGAGACCCAGTACTTC. Translation: CASSLVGQGEGETQYF.

This clone has more than one count but fewer than ten. The chain joins TRBV4-2 to TRBJ2-7, with 8 bases lining up with TRBD1. Germline CDR1 and CDR2: LGHNA and YNFKEQ. The CDR3 has 15 residues. The V segment lost 3 bases and the J segment 2 bases; nucleotides outside the gene matches: 6. The CDR3 loop is CASSQTRTGTYEQYF. The CDR3 nucleotides read TGTGCCAGCAGCCAGACCCGGACAGGGACCTACGAGCAGTACTTC.

This chain links TRBV29-1 with TRBJ2-1; D remains unclear. From germline, CDR1 is SQVTM and CDR2 ANQGSEA. The CDR3 is 14 amino acids. Trimming pared 6 bases from V and 2 bases from J, leaving 14 bases between. The CDR3 here is CSVGSPPAYNEQFF. The CDR3 bases are TGCAGCGTGGGAAGCCCCCCAGCCTACAATGAGCAGTTCTTC.

This clone was seen only a few times. The chain joins TRBV2 to TRBJ1-5; unclear D gene. Trimming pared 5 bases from V and 9 bases from J, leaving 8 bases between. CDR1 SNHLY and CDR2 FYNNEI come from the germline V gene. This CDR3 region has 11 residues. The CDR3 sequence: CASSIRGPQHF. The CDR3, as DNA: TGTGCCAGCAGTATCCGAGGGCCCCAGCATTTT.

The rearrangement uses TRBV29-1 and TRBJ1-6; D is ambiguous. V was pared by 7 bases and J by 3 bases, with 10 bases between. Germline CDR1 is SQVTM and CDR2 is ANQGSEA. This CDR3 has 13 residues. CDR3: CSARTDYNSPLHF. CDR3 nucleotide sequence: TGCAGCGCCCGGACGGACTATAATTCACCCCTCCACTTT.

The chain carries TRBV6-1 and TRBJ2-7; D uncertain. V lost 11 bases and J 2 bases, leaving 19 bases between the germline ends. Germline V gene data show CDR1 as MNHNS and CDR2 as SASEGT. This CDR3 has 14 amino acids. Here the CDR3 DNA reads TGTGCCGACGCAATCCGGGTTGGGCCCTACGAGCAGTACTTC. Protein product: CADAIRVGPYEQYF.

The chain carries TRBV29-1 and TRBJ2-5, with no clear D. CDR1 is SQVTM, CDR2 ANQGSEA, per germline. The V end lost 2 bases, the J end lost 1 base, and 5 bases lay between the germline ends. The CDR3 covers 12 residues. The CDR3 sequence is CSVESTQETQYF. CDR3 coding DNA: TGCAGCGTTGAATCTACCCAAGAGACCCAGTACTTC.

The chain joins TRBV2 to TRBJ1-2; TRBD1 agrees at 7 bases. V shed 3 bases and J 7 bases; nucleotides not matched to a gene: 5. Germline V lookup: CDR1 SNHLY, CDR2 FYNNEI. The CDR3 sequence is 13 residues long. This chain's CDR3 is CASSEFGTAGYTF. For the CDR3, the DNA is TGTGCCAGCAGTGAGTTTGGGACAGCTGGCTACACCTTC.

This clone was observed a few times. The chain couples TRBV7-2 to TRBJ2-2; no reliable D call. V was clipped by 5 bases and J by 0 bases, with 13 bases between them. The length of the CDR3 is 16 residues. Per germline, CDR1 SGHTA and CDR2 FQGNSA. CDR3 DNA sequence: TGTGCCAGCAGCCTCCGGCCCTATTCGAACACCGGGGAGCTGTTTTTT. Its translation is CASSLRPYSNTGELFF.

V gene TRBV10-3 combines with J gene TRBJ2-7, with 7 positions matching TRBD1. Germline assignment: CDR1 ENHRY and CDR2 SYGVKD. The CDR3 has 17 residues. The J segment lost 0 bases and the V segment lost 4 bases, leaving 12 bases of the junction unmatched. This CDR3 reads CAISAGTGTENSYEQYF. CDR3 sequence (DNA): TGTGCCATCAGTGCCGGTACCGGGACAGAAAACTCCTACGAGCAGTACTTC.

The chain employs TRBV4-2 and TRBJ1-2, with no clear D. Trimming cost V 4 bases and J 7 bases, with 10 bases left between them. Germline CDR1 reads LGHNA; CDR2 reads YNFKEQ. The CDR3 runs 12 residues. The CDR3 reads CASSPPSRGYTF. CDR3 nucleotide sequence: TGTGCCAGCAGCCCCCCCTCACGTGGCTACACCTTC.

This chain links TRBV5-1 with TRBJ1-5, with D maybe TRBD1 (5 bases). The V gene's germline CDR1 is SGHRS and CDR2 YFSETQ. The CDR3 totals 13 residues. V dropped 0 bases and J dropped 7 bases, with 8 bases sitting between them. CDR3 DNA sequence: TGCGCCAGCAGCTTGGAGGGGAGACAGCCCCAGCATTTT. The encoded protein is CASSLEGRQPQHF.

A note on this clone: The sample holds other DNA sequences that translate to the same CDR3. The J gene is TRBJ1-2, the V gene TRBV7-2; no clear D. CDR1 and CDR2 (germline): SGHTA, FQGNSA. This CDR3 region has 14 residues. V was pared by 1 base and J by 5 bases, with 11 bases between. CDR3 region: CASSLDRGPYGYTF. CDR3 DNA sequence: TGTGCCAGCAGCTTAGACCGAGGCCCGTATGGCTACACCTTC.

This clone has just a few counts. This chain joins TRBV5-1 and TRBJ2-3; tentative D call: TRBD1 (5 bases). This CDR3 spans 14 amino acids. Germline V CDR1 and CDR2: SGHRS, YFSETQ. Trimming took off 3 bases at V and 0 bases at J, with 8 bases between the two ends. The CDR3 DNA is TGCGCCAGCAGCTGGACAAAAAGCACAGATACGCAGTATTTT. Protein: CASSWTKSTDTQYF.

The gene calls are TRBV5-6 and TRBJ2-1; D ambiguous. The V end was cut by 0 bases, the J end by 2 bases, with 21 bases between. The length of the CDR3 is 19 residues. Germline CDR1 reads SGHDT; CDR2 reads YYEEEE. This CDR3 is CASSLGTLKAGRTYNEQFF. In DNA, the CDR3 is TGTGCCAGCAGCTTGGGGACGTTGAAAGCAGGACGGACCTACAATGAGCAGTTCTTC. Full variable domain (outside the CDR3, taken from reference TRBV5-6 and TRBJ2-1): DAGVTQSPTHLIKTRGQQVTLRCSPKSGHDTVSWYQQALGQGPQFIFQYYEEEERQRGNFPDRFSGHQFPNYSSELNVNALLLGDSALYLCASSLGTLKAGRTYNEQFFGPGTRLTVL.

This clone turned up a few times. This chain links TRBV29-1 with TRBJ2-5; D gene uncertain. Germline CDR1 reads SQVTM; CDR2 reads ANQGSEA. CDR3 length: 12 amino acids. The ends were cut back, 4 bases at V and 1 base at J, with 7 bases in the middle. The CDR3 sequence: CSVVASQETQYF. The CDR3 DNA reads as TGCAGCGTTGTCGCCTCCCAAGAGACCCAGTACTTC.

V and J are TRBV5-6 and TRBJ1-5; tentatively, D is TRBD1 (6 bases). The CDR3 consists of 16 residues. Trimming pared 0 bases from V and 0 bases from J, leaving 10 bases between. Germline lookup yields CDR1 SGHDT and CDR2 YYEEEE. CDR3 nucleotides: TGTGCCAGCAGCTTGGGACAGGTTTATAGCAATCAGCCCCAGCATTTT. It specifies CASSLGQVYSNQPQHF.

The CDR3 sequence: CASSQALWGELFF. CDR3 nucleotide sequence: TGTGCCAGCAGCCAAGCGCTTTGGGGGGAGCTGTTTTTT. The chain is built from TRBV4-2 and TRBJ2-2; D call uncertain. V was clipped by 1 base and J by 8 bases, with 8 bases between them. This CDR3 is built from 13 residues. From germline, CDR1 is LGHNA and CDR2 YNFKEQ.

The chain recombines TRBV9 with TRBJ1-6; no clear D. The germline V gene has CDR1 SGDLS and CDR2 YYNGEE. V was clipped by 0 bases and J by 6 bases, with 19 bases between them. The CDR3 loop spans 18 amino acids. The CDR3 nucleotides read TGTGCCAGCAGCGTAGAGAGGGCCGGCCCGGAGGGTAATTCACCCCTCCACTTT. Its protein is CASSVERAGPEGNSPLHF.

The V and J genes are TRBV13 and TRBJ2-7; the D gene is possibly TRBD2 (6 bases). Germline V gives CDR1 PRHDT, CDR2 FYEKMQ (reference sequence). The CDR3 is 15 amino acids. Trimming left V 5 bases short and J 1 base short, with 15 bases between. CDR3 amino acids: CASSKEEGGSYEQYF. Written as DNA, the CDR3 is TGTGCCAGCAGCAAAGAGGAGGGCGGTTCCTACGAGCAGTACTTC.